This TCR beta chain comes out of a study of cytomegalovirus exposure and HLA in healthy donors. Study results and limitations: Some TCR beta chains (approximately 180 of them) were listed as cytomegalovirus-associated.

Assay used: immunoSEQ multiplex PCR; TCRdb lists only in-frame clones, some missing. Of 150,000 to 180,000 clones listed, around 88% are singletons. Points on this clone: Its specificity is unknown.

Deletions cut 4 bases from V and 11 bases from J, with 24 bases between. Looked up from germline, CDR1 is SEHNR and CDR2 is FQNEAQ (reference sequence). The CDR3 consists of 16 residues. The chain is built from TRBV7-9 and TRBJ1-5; D gene ambiguous. Sequencing input: PBMCs. The sequence was obtained from a man aged 18-30 years in good health and CMV-seropositive. CDR3 amino acids: CASSSMGPGVGPAQHF. In DNA form, the CDR3 reads TGTGCCAGCAGCTCCATGGGCCCAGGCGTCGGTCCGGCCCAGCATTTT.